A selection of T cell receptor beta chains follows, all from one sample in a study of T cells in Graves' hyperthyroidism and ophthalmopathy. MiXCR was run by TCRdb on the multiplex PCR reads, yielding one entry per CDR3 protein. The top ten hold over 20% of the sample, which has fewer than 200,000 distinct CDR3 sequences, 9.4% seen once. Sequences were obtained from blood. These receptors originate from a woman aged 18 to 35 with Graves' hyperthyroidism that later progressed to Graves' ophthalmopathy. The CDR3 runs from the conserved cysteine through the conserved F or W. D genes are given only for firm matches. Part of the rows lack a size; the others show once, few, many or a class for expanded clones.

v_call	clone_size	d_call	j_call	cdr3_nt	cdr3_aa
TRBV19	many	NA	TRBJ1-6	TGTGCCAGTCGCTTATCGGAGGGAGAGGGATCACCCCTCCACTTT	CASRLSEGEGSPLHF
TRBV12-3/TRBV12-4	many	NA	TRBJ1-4	TGTGCCAGCAGTTTTGCAGACACGGGAAAACTGTTTTTT	CASSFADTGKLFF
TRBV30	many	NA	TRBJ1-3	TGTGCCTGGGACGGTTCCTCTGGAAACACCATATATTTT	CAWDGSSGNTIYF
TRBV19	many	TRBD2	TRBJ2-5	TGTGCCAGTAGCGACCGGACTAGCGGGAGTGAGACCCAGTACTTC	CASSDRTSGSETQYF
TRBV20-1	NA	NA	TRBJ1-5	TGCAGTGCTAGAGATCGAGCGAGCAATCAGCCCCAGCATTTT	CSARDRASNQPQHF
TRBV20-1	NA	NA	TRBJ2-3	TGCAGTGCTAGAGATTCCCAACTTCAAACGCAGTATTTT	CSARDSQLQTQYF
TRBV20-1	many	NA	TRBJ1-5	TGCAGTGGGTGGACGAGGGGCCCGAATCAGCCCCAGCATTTT	CSGWTRGPNQPQHF
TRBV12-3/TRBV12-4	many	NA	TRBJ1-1	TGTGCCAGCAGTTTAGTGGAGAACACTGAAGCTTTCTTT	CASSLVENTEAFF
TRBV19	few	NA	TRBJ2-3	TGTGCCAGTAGTATTTACTTTGGGGAAGCCACAGATACGCAGTATTTT	CASSIYFGEATDTQYF
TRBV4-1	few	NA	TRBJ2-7	TGCGCCAGCAGCCAAAGACCGATAGGGGCCTACGAGCAGTACTTC	CASSQRPIGAYEQYF
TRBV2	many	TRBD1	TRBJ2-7	TGTGCCAGCAGTGGGACAGGGGGCTGGGAGAATCCTAACGAGCAGTACTTC	CASSGTGGWENPNEQYF
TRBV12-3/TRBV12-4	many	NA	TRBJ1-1	TGTGCCAGCAGTTTTAAGGGTCAAGCTGAAGCTTTCTTT	CASSFKGQAEAFF
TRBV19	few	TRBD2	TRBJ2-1	TGTGCCAGTAGTATTCAGGCTAGCGGGTACGTTAATGAGCAGTTCTTC	CASSIQASGYVNEQFF
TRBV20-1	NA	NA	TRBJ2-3	TGCAGTGCTAGATGGTTACGGTCAGATACGCAGTATTTT	CSARWLRSDTQYF
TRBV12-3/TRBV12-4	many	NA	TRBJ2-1	TGTGCCAGCAGCTCAGGGTCGGGATCCTACAATGAGCAGTTCTTC	CASSSGSGSYNEQFF
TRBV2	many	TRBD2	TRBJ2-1	TGTGCCAGCAGCACCCTACTAGCGGGAGGGCCGATTGAGCAGTTCTTC	CASSTLLAGGPIEQFF
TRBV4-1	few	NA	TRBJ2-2	TGCGCCAGCAGCCAAGCTGCGACAGGACCTACCGGGGAGCTGTTTTTT	CASSQAATGPTGELFF
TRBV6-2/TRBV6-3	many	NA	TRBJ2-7	TGTGCCAGCACCTATTACCAGGGCCTCGACGAGCAGTACTTC	CASTYYQGLDEQYF
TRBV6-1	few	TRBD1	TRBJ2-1	TGTGCCAGCACTAAGGACAGGGTCGGTCAAAGTGAGCAGTTCTTC	CASTKDRVGQSEQFF
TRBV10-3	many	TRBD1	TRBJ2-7	TGTGCCATCAGTGGAGGGGGACAGGGGGCTTTCTACGAGCAGTACTTC	CAISGGGQGAFYEQYF
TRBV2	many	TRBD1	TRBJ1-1	TGTGCCTTCGCGGGACAGGGGCTTTTCTTT	CAFAGQGLFF
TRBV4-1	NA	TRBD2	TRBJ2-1	TGCGCCAGCAGCCAAATGGGACTAGCGTACAATGAGCAGTTCTTC	CASSQMGLAYNEQFF
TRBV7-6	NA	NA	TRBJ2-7	TGTGCCAGCAGCCATTCCGGGGTGAGATCCTACGAGCAGTACTTC	CASSHSGVRSYEQYF
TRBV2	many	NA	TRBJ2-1	TGTGCCAGCCGGGACGTCAATGAGCAGTTCTTC	CASRDVNEQFF
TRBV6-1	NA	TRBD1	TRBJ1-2	TGTGCCAGCAGCCAGGACAGGGTAACAGGCTACACCTTC	CASSQDRVTGYTF
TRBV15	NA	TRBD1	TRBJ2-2	TGTGCCACCAGCAGATTGGGACAGTTTCCCGGGGAGCTGTTTTTT	CATSRLGQFPGELFF
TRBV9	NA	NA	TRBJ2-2	TGTGCCAGCAGCCACAGGGACTACGGGGAGCTGTTTTTT	CASSHRDYGELFF
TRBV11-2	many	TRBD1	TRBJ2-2	TGTGCCAGCAGCTTAAAGTTACGGACAGGGAAATACACCGGGGAGCTGTTTTTT	CASSLKLRTGKYTGELFF
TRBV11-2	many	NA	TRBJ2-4	TGTGCCAGCAGCTTAGATTATCCAGGGGACATTCAGTACTTC	CASSLDYPGDIQYF
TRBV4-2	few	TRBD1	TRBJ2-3	TGTGCCAGCACGTACGGACAGGACAGCACAGATACGCAGTATTTT	CASTYGQDSTDTQYF
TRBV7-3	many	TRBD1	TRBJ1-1	TGTGCCAGCAGCGTCGACAGGGGAAGCACTGAAGCTTTCTTT	CASSVDRGSTEAFF
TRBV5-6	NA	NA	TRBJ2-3	TGTGCCAGCAGCTCGTGGGGGGTAGGCACAGATACGCAGTATTTT	CASSSWGVGTDTQYF
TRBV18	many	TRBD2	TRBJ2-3	TGTGCCAGCTCACCTTCCGGACTAGCTATAGATACGCAGTATTTT	CASSPSGLAIDTQYF
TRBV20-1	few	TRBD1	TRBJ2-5	TGCAGTGTTGACAGGGGAGGTAGAGAGACCCAGTACTTC	CSVDRGGRETQYF
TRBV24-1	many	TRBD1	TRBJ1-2	TGTGCCACCACCGACAGGGGTGATGGCGGCTACACCTTC	CATTDRGDGGYTF
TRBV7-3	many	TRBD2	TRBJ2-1	TGTGCCAGCAGCTCCGGGACTAGCGGGGCTTACAATGAGCAGTTCTTC	CASSSGTSGAYNEQFF
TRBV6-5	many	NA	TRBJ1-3	TGTGCCAGCAGTTACTCCCCGAGGACGGCTGGAAACACCATATATTTT	CASSYSPRTAGNTIYF
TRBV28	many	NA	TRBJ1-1	TGTGCCAGCAGTTCATATACCGGGTTTATTGAGACTGAAGCTTTCTTT	CASSSYTGFIETEAFF
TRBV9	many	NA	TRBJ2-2	TGTGCCAGCAGCGTAGTAGGCGCGAACACCGGGGAGCTGTTTTTT	CASSVVGANTGELFF
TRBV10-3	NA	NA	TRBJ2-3	TGTGCCACTAGGGACAGGCGGGAGTTTATCGCAGATACGCAGTATTTT	CATRDRREFIADTQYF
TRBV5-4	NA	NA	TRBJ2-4	TGTGCCAGCAGCGGGAAACAGGGGGGGGTAAACATTCAGTACTTC	CASSGKQGGVNIQYF
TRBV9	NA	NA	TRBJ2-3	TGTGCCAGCAGCCTTCATCCAAGCACAGATACGCAGTATTTT	CASSLHPSTDTQYF
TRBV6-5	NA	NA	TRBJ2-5	TGTGCCAGCAGTTACGGGGCCTTAGAGACCCAGTACTTC	CASSYGALETQYF
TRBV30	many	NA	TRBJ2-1	TGTGCCTGGAGTGCCAATTCAGGAGAGCAGTTCTTC	CAWSANSGEQFF
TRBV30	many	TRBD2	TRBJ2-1	TGTGCCTGGACGGCCCAGCGGGAGCTTCGAAATGAGCAGTTCTTC	CAWTAQRELRNEQFF